This T cell receptor (beta chain) is from a study of molecular identifiers for immune sequencing clone quantification. It was with previously described methods and listed TCR primers that bulk TCR libraries were made. TCRdb processed the PCR reads anew with MiXCR; each CDR3 protein has one entry. The sample includes hundreds of thousands of distinct CDR3 sequences, over 25% of them seen just once. This clonotype was observed at least ten times. The specimen was naive CD8+ T cells from blood, with Jurkat cell RNA spiked in. The subset is: FACS-sorted CD8+CD4-CCR7+CD45RA+ naive T cells. The sequence derives from a human donor in good health. Some libraries in this study had Jurkat cell RNA spiked in.

Here the CDR3 reads CASRRQGSLNTEAFF. The CDR3 nucleotides are TGCGCCAGCAGACGACAGGGGTCTTTGAACACTGAAGCTTTCTTT. This sequence joins TRBV4-1 and TRBJ1-1, with 8 bases identical to TRBD1. This CDR3 spans 15 amino acids. CDR1 is MGHRA, CDR2 YSYEKL, per germline. Trimming at V came to 6 bases and at J to 0 bases, leaving 6 bases not matched to a gene.